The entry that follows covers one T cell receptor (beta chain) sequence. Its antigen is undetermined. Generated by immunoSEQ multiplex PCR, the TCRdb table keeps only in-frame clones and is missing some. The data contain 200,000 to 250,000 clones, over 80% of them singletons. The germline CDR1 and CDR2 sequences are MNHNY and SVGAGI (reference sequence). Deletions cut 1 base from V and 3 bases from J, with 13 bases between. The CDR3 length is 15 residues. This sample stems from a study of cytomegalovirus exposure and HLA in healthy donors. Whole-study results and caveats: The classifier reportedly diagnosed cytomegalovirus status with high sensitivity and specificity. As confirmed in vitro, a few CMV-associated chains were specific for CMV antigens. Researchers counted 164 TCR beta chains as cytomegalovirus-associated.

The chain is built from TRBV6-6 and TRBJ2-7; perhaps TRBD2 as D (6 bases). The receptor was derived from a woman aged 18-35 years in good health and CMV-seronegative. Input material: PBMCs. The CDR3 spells CASSYLGLADYEQYF. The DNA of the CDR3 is TGTGCCAGCAGTTACTTGGGGTTAGCGGACTACGAGCAGTACTTC.